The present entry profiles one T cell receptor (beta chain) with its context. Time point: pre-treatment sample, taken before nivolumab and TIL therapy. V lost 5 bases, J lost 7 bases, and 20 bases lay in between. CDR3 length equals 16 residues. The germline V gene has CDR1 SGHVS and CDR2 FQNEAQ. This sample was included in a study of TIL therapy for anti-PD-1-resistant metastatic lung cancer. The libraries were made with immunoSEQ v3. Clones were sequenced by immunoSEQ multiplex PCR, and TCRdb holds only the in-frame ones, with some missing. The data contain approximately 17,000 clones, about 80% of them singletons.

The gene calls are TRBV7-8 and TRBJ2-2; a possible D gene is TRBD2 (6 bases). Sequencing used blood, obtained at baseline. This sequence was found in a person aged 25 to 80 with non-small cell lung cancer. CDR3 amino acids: CASSRPGTDLFGELFF. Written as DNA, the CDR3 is TGTGCCAGCAGCAGACCCGGGACTGACCTTTTCGGGGAGCTGTTTTTT.